A selection of T cell receptor beta chains follows, all from one sample in a study of blood T cells in healthy people across ages. TCRdb re-called the 5' RACE reads with MiXCR, one entry per CDR3 protein. The table lists 1.4 million or so distinct CDR3 sequences, 42% of them singletons. The material sequenced was blood. The source is a woman younger than 30 in good health. Both conserved end residues are part of each CDR3. The D gene is left open where the match is weak. Some rows have no size entry. The others give once, few or many, or a class for an expanded clone.

d_call j_call clone_size v_call cdr3_nt cdr3_aa
- TRBJ1-1 few TRBV20-1 TGCAGTGCTAGAGTACAGGCGAACACTGAAGCTTTCTTT CSARVQANTEAFF
- TRBJ1-2 - TRBV14 TGTGCCAGCAGCCAAGGGTGGGGGTTCCCTGGCTACACCTTC CASSQGWGFPGYTF
- TRBJ2-1 few TRBV5-1 TGCGCCAGCAGCCGGGCCAATGAGCAGTTCTTC CASSRANEQFF
TRBD2 TRBJ2-5 few TRBV20-1 TGCAGTGCTAGAGGTGGAGGACTAGCGTGGAGATACAATGAGCAGTACTTC CSARGGGLAWRYNEQYF
- TRBJ1-1 - TRBV20-1 TGCAGTGCTAGAGTCGGCAGGTCGGGGACTGAAGCTTTCTTT CSARVGRSGTEAFF
- TRBJ1-1 few TRBV7-2 TGTGCCAGCAGCCCCTTTGACAGTAACACTGAAGCTTTCTTT CASSPFDSNTEAFF
- TRBJ1-2 - TRBV6-5 TGTGCCAGCAGATCTTCCGGGATCCGCTATGGCTACACCTTC CASRSSGIRYGYTF
- TRBJ2-4 few TRBV12-3/TRBV12-4 TGTGCCAGCAGTTTATCAGGGGGGGCTAACATTCAGTACTTC CASSLSGGANIQYF
- TRBJ2-7 - TRBV7-3 TGTGCCAGCAGCTTAACAGGGGGAAGGGTATACAATGAGCAGTACTTC CASSLTGGRVYNEQYF
TRBD2 TRBJ2-1 - TRBV29-1 TGCAGCGTTTTGACTAGCGGGGACTACAATGAGCAGTTCTTC CSVLTSGDYNEQFF
- TRBJ1-1 - TRBV12-3/TRBV12-4 TGTGCCAGCAGTTTAAGTGGTGAAGCTTTCTTT CASSLSGEAFF
- TRBJ2-1 - TRBV5-4 TGTGCCAGCAGCTTGGACAGGCCCTCCTACGATGAGCAGTTCTTC CASSLDRPSYDEQFF
- TRBJ2-1 - TRBV6-2/TRBV6-3 TGTGCCAGCAGACCGTATGCGGTCCTATACAATGAGCAGTTCTTC CASRPYAVLYNEQFF
- TRBJ2-2 few TRBV4-3 TGCGCCAGCAGTCTTAGATTCACCGGGGAGCTGTTTTTT CASSLRFTGELFF
- TRBJ2-1 - TRBV6-2/TRBV6-3 TGTGCCAGCAGGACCCCGGAACCCTACAATGAGCAGTTCTTC CASRTPEPYNEQFF
TRBD2 TRBJ2-7 - TRBV12-3/TRBV12-4 TGTGTCTCGACTAGCGGGAGTGACGCCTACAATGAGCAGTACTTC CVSTSGSDAYNEQYF
- TRBJ2-1 - TRBV5-1 TGCGCCAGCAGCTTGGTTTCAAACTCCTACAATGAGCAGTTCTTC CASSLVSNSYNEQFF
- TRBJ2-7 - TRBV7-2 TGTGCCAGCAGCTTAGCATTCCGATCAGGGGGGTACTACGAGCAGTACTTC CASSLAFRSGGYYEQYF
- TRBJ2-2 - TRBV5-5 TGTGCCAGCAGCCGCGCGGGGTTTGCCGGGGAGCTGTTTTTT CASSRAGFAGELFF
TRBD2 TRBJ2-1 few TRBV6-1 TGTGCCAGCAGTGAAAACGGACTAGCGAGTTACAATGAGCAGTTCTTC CASSENGLASYNEQFF
- TRBJ2-1 - TRBV5-8 TGTGCCAGCAGCTTGGTTCTCGGTTTGATGCGGGTCCCCAATGAGCAGTTCTTC CASSLVLGLMRVPNEQFF
- TRBJ1-1 - TRBV6-5 TGTACCAGCAGTTGGGGGGGACGTGAAGCTTTCTTT CTSSWGGREAFF
- TRBJ2-7 few TRBV6-2/TRBV6-3 TGTGCCAGCAAGGGGCAAGCCTACGAGCAGTACTTC CASKGQAYEQYF
- TRBJ2-7 - TRBV2 TGTGCCAGCAGGAGGGGGGAAAGCTCCTACAATGAGCAGTACTTC CASRRGESSYNEQYF
TRBD1 TRBJ1-1 - TRBV20-1 TGCAGTGCTACTGACCGGGACAGAGTGAACACTGAAGCTTTCTTT CSATDRDRVNTEAFF
- TRBJ1-2 - TRBV28 TGTGCCACCGATCGGTCCGGACGGGATGGCTACACCTTC CATDRSGRDGYTF
- TRBJ2-1 many TRBV11-2 TGTGCCAGCAGCTCGAGGGGCGGGTTGGCCTACAATGAGCAGTTCTTC CASSSRGGLAYNEQFF
- TRBJ1-2 - TRBV29-1 TGCAGCGTTGAAGCTACAGGACTTCGGAGTGGCTACACCTTC CSVEATGLRSGYTF
TRBD1 TRBJ1-2 - TRBV27 TGTGCCAGTAGTCCTTTGGGGACAGGGAGAAACCGCTATGGCTACACCTTC CASSPLGTGRNRYGYTF
TRBD1 TRBJ2-2 once TRBV10-3 TGTGCCATCAGTGAGAAGGGACAGGGGTCCTCCGGGGAGCTGTTTTTT CAISEKGQGSSGELFF
- TRBJ2-7 - TRBV11-2 TGTGCCAGCAGCACCCTCGGCAATGAGCAGTACTTC CASSTLGNEQYF
- TRBJ2-3 once TRBV5-6 TGTGCCAGCAGCTCGGGGGTGAATACGCAGTATTTT CASSSGVNTQYF
- TRBJ2-1 - TRBV7-9 TGTGCCAGCAGCCATGGGACACAATACAATGAGCAGTTCTTC CASSHGTQYNEQFF
- TRBJ1-6 few TRBV4-1 TGCGCCAGCAGCCAAGATTCCGGGAGTCGCTCCTATAATTCACCCCTCCACTTT CASSQDSGSRSYNSPLHF
TRBD1 TRBJ2-3 - TRBV20-1 TGCAGTGCTCGGGACAGGGGAGCTACAGATACGCAGTATTTT CSARDRGATDTQYF
- TRBJ1-2 few TRBV6-6 TGTGCCAGCAGTTTTCCCTTCAGGAGCTATGGCTACACCTTC CASSFPFRSYGYTF
TRBD2 TRBJ2-3 - TRBV27 TGTGCCAGCAGTCCCCAGGTCGGGGGGGCAGATACGCAGTATTTT CASSPQVGGADTQYF
- TRBJ2-7 - TRBV12-3/TRBV12-4 TGTGCCAGCTCAACGGGGGCTGTGCACGAGCAGTACTTC CASSTGAVHEQYF
- TRBJ1-2 few TRBV20-1 TGCAGTGCCAGACCTACATCTAACTATGGCTACACCTTC CSARPTSNYGYTF
TRBD2 TRBJ2-3 many TRBV10-3 TGTGCCATCAGTGACCCGGGACTAGTGGGACCAGATACGCAGTATTTT CAISDPGLVGPDTQYF
- TRBJ2-1 - TRBV7-9 TGTGCCAGCAGCTTAGACACAGAGATTAGCTCCTACAATGAGCAGTTCTTC CASSLDTEISSYNEQFF
TRBD2 TRBJ2-1 - TRBV7-9 TGTGCCAGCAGCAGACTAGCGGGTGCGAGACTTAATGAGCAGTTCTTC CASSRLAGARLNEQFF
TRBD2 TRBJ2-7 - TRBV4-3 TGCGCCAGCAGCCAGGCACGACTAGCGGGAGGTCTCTCCTACGAGCAGTACTTC CASSQARLAGGLSYEQYF
TRBD1 TRBJ1-4 - TRBV4-3 TGCGCCAGCAGCCAAGAGCCGGCAGGGGGACTCGAAAAACTGTTTTTT CASSQEPAGGLEKLFF
- TRBJ1-1 few TRBV10-3 TGTGCCATCAGTGCTGTTACAGGTTTTCTCCCCTTTGAAGCTTTCTTT CAISAVTGFLPFEAFF
- TRBJ2-3 many TRBV27 TGTGCCAGCAGCTTGAGGGGCACAGATACGCAGTATTTT CASSLRGTDTQYF
- TRBJ2-5 many TRBV24-1 TGTGCCACCAGTGATTTGGGCAAGACCCAGTACTTC CATSDLGKTQYF
- TRBJ1-2 - TRBV7-2 TGTGCCAGCAGCTTAGATTTCGGAAACATTTATGGCTACACCTTC CASSLDFGNIYGYTF
- TRBJ1-6 once TRBV6-5 TGTGCCAGCAGTTACTCAAGGCCTAGCTCCTATAATTCACCCCTCCACTTT CASSYSRPSSYNSPLHF
TRBD2 TRBJ2-3 - TRBV20-1 TGCAGTGCTAGGATGGCAACTAGCGGCACAGATACGCAGTATTTT CSARMATSGTDTQYF
- TRBJ2-5 - TRBV29-1 TGCAGCATGCGGGCGTACGTAGAGACCCAGTACTTC CSMRAYVETQYF
- TRBJ2-5 once TRBV18 TGTGCCAGCTCAACGGAGGGTGTTAGCGTCCAGTACTTC CASSTEGVSVQYF
- TRBJ1-6 - TRBV6-1 TGTGCCAGCAGCCCTGGGCGGGTAGGGGACTCACCCCTCCACTTT CASSPGRVGDSPLHF